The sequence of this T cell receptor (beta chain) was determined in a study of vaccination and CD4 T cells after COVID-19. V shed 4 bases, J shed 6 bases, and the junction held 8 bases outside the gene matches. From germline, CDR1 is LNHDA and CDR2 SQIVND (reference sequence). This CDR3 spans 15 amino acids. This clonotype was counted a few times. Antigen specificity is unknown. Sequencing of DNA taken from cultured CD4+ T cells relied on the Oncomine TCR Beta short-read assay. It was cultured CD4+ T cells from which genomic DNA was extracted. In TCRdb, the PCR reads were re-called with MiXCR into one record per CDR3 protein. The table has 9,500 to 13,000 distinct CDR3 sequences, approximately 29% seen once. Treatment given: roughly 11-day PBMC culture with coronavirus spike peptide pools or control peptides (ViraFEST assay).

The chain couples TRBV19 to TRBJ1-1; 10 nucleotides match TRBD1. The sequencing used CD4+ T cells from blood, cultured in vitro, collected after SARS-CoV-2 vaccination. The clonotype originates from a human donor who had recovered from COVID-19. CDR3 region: CASSKRDRGVSEAFF. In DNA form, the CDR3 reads TGTGCCAGTAGTAAACGGGACAGGGGAGTTTCTGAAGCTTTCTTT.